Listed below are T cell receptor beta chains from one sample, sequenced in a study of shared clonotypes between healthy human individuals. Clones were read by immunoSEQ multiplex PCR, and TCRdb kept only the in-frame ones, dropping some. The table lists about 2.2 million clones, around 95% of them singletons. The sequencing input was naive CD8+ T cells from PBMCs. The receptors derive from a man between 18 and 29 years old in good health. Some clones in this sample may be carry-over from other donors' samples. CDR3s include the opening cysteine and the closing phenylalanine or tryptophan.

v_gene: TRBV7-9
j_gene: TRBJ2-7
CDR3aa: CASSSQGAFFHEQYF

v_gene: TRBV6-1
j_gene: TRBJ1-1
CDR3aa: CASSEALLGPANTEAFF

v_gene: TRBV5-6
j_gene: TRBJ2-4
CDR3aa: CASSWTSENIQYF

v_gene: TRBV7-9
j_gene: TRBJ2-7
CDR3aa: CASSLMVGEQYF

v_gene: TRBV9
j_gene: TRBJ2-5
CDR3aa: CASSARDREETQYF

v_gene: TRBV13
j_gene: TRBJ2-3
CDR3aa: CASSPRTSGSDTQYF

v_gene: TRBV30
j_gene: TRBJ2-7
CDR3aa: CAWSKTGPTLFYEQYF

v_gene: TRBV27
j_gene: TRBJ2-1
CDR3aa: CASSLDRLPNEQFF

v_gene: TRBV7-8
j_gene: TRBJ2-7
CDR3aa: CASSPTGPKSSYEQYF

v_gene: TRBV5-1
j_gene: TRBJ1-3
CDR3aa: CASSLRPETYSGNTIYF

v_gene: TRBV7-9
j_gene: TRBJ2-1
CDR3aa: CASSSARTRLNEQFF

v_gene: TRBV11-2
j_gene: TRBJ2-1
CDR3aa: CASSGSAIYTYYNEQFF

v_gene: TRBV7-9
j_gene: TRBJ2-1
CDR3aa: CASSQYSGSYNEQFF

v_gene: TRBV28
j_gene: TRBJ2-1
CDR3aa: CASSLTGAIYNEQFF

v_gene: TRBV11-3
j_gene: TRBJ2-7
CDR3aa: CASSLSGTSGYEQYF

v_gene: TRBV7-8
j_gene: TRBJ2-6
CDR3aa: CASSLARGTGANVLTF

v_gene: TRBV4-1
j_gene: TRBJ2-7
CDR3aa: CASSLMNAGTSLTEQYF

v_gene: TRBV4-3
j_gene: TRBJ2-7
CDR3aa: CASSQGNNRNYEQYF

v_gene: TRBV10-3
j_gene: TRBJ1-5
CDR3aa: CAISEPDRPVQHF

v_gene: TRBV7-2
j_gene: TRBJ2-1
CDR3aa: CASSLGGRGTHNEQFF

v_gene: TRBV13
j_gene: TRBJ1-4
CDR3aa: CASSRRDRQTSGKLFF

v_gene: TRBV28
j_gene: TRBJ2-7
CDR3aa: CASSFGRGAYEQYF

v_gene: TRBV7-9
j_gene: TRBJ2-1
CDR3aa: CASSPYLNEQFF

v_gene: TRBV29-1
j_gene: TRBJ1-2
CDR3aa: CSARDRLTYGYTF

v_gene: TRBV28
j_gene: TRBJ2-6
CDR3aa: CASSDASLTQSRANVLTF

v_gene: TRBV25-1
j_gene: TRBJ1-3
CDR3aa: CASALGNTIYF

v_gene: TRBV4-1
j_gene: TRBJ1-2
CDR3aa: CASSQGGQGAIGYTF

v_gene: TRBV9
j_gene: TRBJ2-7
CDR3aa: CASSVGQGEQYF

v_gene: TRBV13
j_gene: TRBJ2-1
CDR3aa: CASSLSGSSYNEQFF

v_gene: TRBV6-5
j_gene: TRBJ1-1
CDR3aa: CASSYNPGPTEAFF

v_gene: TRBV29-1
j_gene: TRBJ2-7
CDR3aa: CSVAAGLVPYEQYF

v_gene: TRBV10-2
j_gene: TRBJ2-2
CDR3aa: CARGQGGGTGELFF

v_gene: TRBV29-1
j_gene: TRBJ2-2
CDR3aa: CSVLQANTGELFF

v_gene: TRBV4-1
j_gene: TRBJ2-1
CDR3aa: CASSQEVGWEAYNEQFF

v_gene: TRBV7-9
j_gene: TRBJ2-7
CDR3aa: CASSPRAVSGDSYEQYF

v_gene: TRBV7-2
j_gene: TRBJ2-7
CDR3aa: CASRNLRDPVAYEQYF

v_gene: TRBV11-2
j_gene: TRBJ1-3
CDR3aa: CASSLDVGTLSGNTIYF

v_gene: TRBV5-6
j_gene: TRBJ2-3
CDR3aa: CASSLSTGDTQYF

v_gene: TRBV27
j_gene: TRBJ1-3
CDR3aa: CASSPFSGNTIYF

v_gene: TRBV28
j_gene: TRBJ1-5
CDR3aa: CASSIRQGPNQPQHF

v_gene: TRBV29-1
j_gene: TRBJ1-1
CDR3aa: CSVRRGDLNTEAFF

v_gene: TRBV7-3
j_gene: TRBJ2-7
CDR3aa: CASSPDWGHEQYF

v_gene: TRBV7-9
j_gene: TRBJ2-1
CDR3aa: CASSLSGGRPDNEQFF

v_gene: TRBV28
j_gene: TRBJ1-3
CDR3aa: CASSFQRVGNTIYF

v_gene: TRBV5-1
j_gene: TRBJ2-5
CDR3aa: CASSDLRERETQYF

v_gene: TRBV10-3
j_gene: TRBJ2-7
CDR3aa: CAISESGAGEGYEQYF

v_gene: TRBV28
j_gene: TRBJ1-5
CDR3aa: CASSLIERGEPQHF

v_gene: TRBV6-5
j_gene: TRBJ1-3
CDR3aa: CASSLDRGPGNTIYF

v_gene: TRBV9
j_gene: TRBJ2-7
CDR3aa: CASSPYGGSHEQYF

v_gene: TRBV5-8
j_gene: TRBJ1-1
CDR3aa: CASSLPRLNTEAFF

v_gene: TRBV27
j_gene: TRBJ1-5
CDR3aa: CASSVTGSNQPQHF

v_gene: TRBV9
j_gene: TRBJ1-2
CDR3aa: CASFSLNGYTF

v_gene: TRBV27
j_gene: TRBJ2-1
CDR3aa: CASSYRGLAGGREFF